This TCR beta chain was retrieved from a study of blood T cell repertoires in COVID-19. Study context: From T cells, B-cell-depleted T cells, or PBMCs came the material, which was cDNA or gDNA.

Profiled with immunoSEQ multiplex PCR; TCRdb holds only in-frame clones, not every one. The table records around 120,000 clones, 75% to 90% of them present only once. Trimming removed 6 bases from V and 1 base from J, with 6 bases in between. CDR3 length equals 13 residues. The chain combines TRBV12-3 or TRBV12-4 with TRBJ2-2, with unresolved D. This TCR was sampled from a woman between 50 and 59 years old who had recovered from COVID-19. Sample: PBMCs or T cells enriched from blood (not recorded which). CDR3 DNA: TGTGCCAGCAGCCCAGTGAACACCGGGGAGCTGTTTTTT. It yields the protein CASSPVNTGELFF.